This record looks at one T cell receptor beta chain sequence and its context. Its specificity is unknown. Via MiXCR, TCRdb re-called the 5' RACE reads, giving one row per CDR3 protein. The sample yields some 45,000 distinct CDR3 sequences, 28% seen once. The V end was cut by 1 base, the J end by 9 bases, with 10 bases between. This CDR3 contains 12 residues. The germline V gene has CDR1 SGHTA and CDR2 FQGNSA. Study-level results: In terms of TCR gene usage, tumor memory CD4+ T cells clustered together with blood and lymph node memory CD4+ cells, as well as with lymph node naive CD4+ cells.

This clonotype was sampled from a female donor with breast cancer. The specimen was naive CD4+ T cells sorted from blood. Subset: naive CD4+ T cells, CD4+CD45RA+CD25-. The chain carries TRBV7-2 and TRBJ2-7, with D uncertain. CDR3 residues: CASSLESLVQYF. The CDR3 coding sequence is TGTGCCAGCAGCTTAGAAAGTCTAGTGCAGTACTTC.